Below are 11 T cell receptor beta chains sequenced from a single sample in a study of tumor and adjacent non-tumor tissue in lung cancer. Three rounds of nested PCR, following a modified ARM-PCR protocol, produced the TCRbeta library. TCRdb fed the multiplex PCR reads into MiXCR, producing one record per CDR3 protein. Of 69,000 or so distinct CDR3 sequences listed, roughly 72% are singletons. RNA was extracted from bulk tissue without any cell sorting. Specimen: lung tumor tissue. The receptor set was obtained from a man aged 55 to 70 with non-small cell lung cancer.

The J gene is TRBJ2-1, the V gene TRBV14; D is perhaps TRBD2 (6 bases). V lost 3 bases to trimming and J lost 9 bases, with 18 bases between them. The CDR3 length is 15 residues. Germline CDR1 SGHDN, CDR2 FVKESK. The CDR3 sequence: CASSQATGSGIEQFF. The CDR3 DNA is TGTGCCAGCAGCCAGGCTACCGGGAGTGGAATTGAGCAGTTCTTC.

As to this clonotype: Sequence at one end of the junction differs from germline and may be a read error. The chain carries TRBV20-1 and TRBJ1-6; D is possibly TRBD1 (5 bases). Germline loops: CDR1 DFQATT, CDR2 SNEGSKA (reference sequence). This CDR3 spans 13 amino acids. CDR3 sequence reads: CSVPGRAQESFRF. In DNA form, the CDR3 reads TGCAGTGTCCCGGGACGAGCGCAGGAGTCCTTCCGCTTT.

Comment on this clonotype: A much larger clone differs from this one at a single base, so this may be a read error. The J gene is TRBJ2-2, the V gene TRBV6-4, with D maybe TRBD1 (5 bases). CDR3 size: 13 residues. Germline values: CDR1 MRHNA, CDR2 SNTAGT. The CDR3 coding sequence is TGTACCAGCAGTGAAAGGGGTTCCGGGGAGCTGTTTTTT. Amino acids: CTSSERGSGELFF.

In its sample, this clonotype was seen once. The junction departs from germline at one end; a sequencing error may be responsible. The chain links TRBV20-1 to TRBJ2-7, with D tentatively TRBD1 or TRBD2 (5 bases each). The germline CDR1 and CDR2 sequences are DFQATT and SNEGSKA (reference sequence). CDR3 length: 14 residues. The CDR3 nucleotides are TGTAGTGCAAAACCGGGACCGCTATCCTGCGAGCAGTACTTC. Translation gives CSAKPGPLSCEQYF.

A word on this clonotype: The CDR3 carries no conserved terminal phenylalanine or tryptophan, so it likely arises from a read error. It is unclear where the CDR3 begins or ends on the DNA, so no DNA is shown, and the CDR3 is as TCRdb lists it. The J gene is TRBJ2-1, the V gene TRBV20-1; TRBD2 was called by the table and not checked on the DNA. Germline assignment: CDR1 DFQATT and CDR2 SNEGSKA (reference sequence). Ends included, the CDR3 has 15 residues. The chain's CDR3 is CIARVRAGASNERFL.

Note on this clonotype: Because the CDR3 is missing its conserved closing phenylalanine or tryptophan, this is likely a read error. The V gene is TRBV6-5, the J gene TRBJ1-6, with 7 nucleotides matching TRBD1. Unmatched junction bases numbered 12, after V lost 6 bases and J lost 10 bases. The CDR3 has 15 amino acids. The V gene's germline CDR1 is MNHEY and CDR2 SVGAGI. The CDR3 DNA follows: TGTGCCAGCAGACCCCCGGGACAGCTAAACTCACCCCTCCACTCT. Translating it yields CASRPPGQLNSPLHS.

Comments on this clonotype: The CDR3 ends on some other residue instead of the conserved phenylalanine or tryptophan, so this is likely a read error. This chain joins TRBV6-5 and TRBJ2-2, with a tentative D call TRBD1 (5 bases). From germline, CDR1 is MNHEY and CDR2 SVGAGI. Between the trimmed V and J ends, which lost 8 bases and 4 bases, there was a span of 14 bases. This CDR3 is built from 14 residues. CDR3 loop: CASEQEIGTGELFC. CDR3 bases: TGTGCCAGCGAACAGGAAATAGGCACCGGGGAGCTGTTTTGT.

For this clonotype: One end of the junction varies from germline; a read error may be responsible. J is TRBJ1-1 and V is TRBV6-5, with a weak D call TRBD1 (5 bases). Germline CDR1 and CDR2: MNHEY and SVGAGI. The CDR3 runs 13 residues. The CDR3 is CASCETVNTEAFF. The CDR3 DNA is TGTGCCAGCTGTGAGACAGTTAACACTGAAGCTTTCTTC.

The count of this clonotype is one. Germline is not matched at one junction end, which may reflect a read error. CDR3 loop: CSVEVNRGVTDMQYF. The CDR3 coding sequence is TGCAGCGTTGAAGTGAATAGGGGTGTCACAGATATGCAGTATTTT. The V call is TRBV29-1, the J call TRBJ2-3; the D gene is possibly TRBD1 (5 bases). The CDR3 extends over 15 amino acids. CDR1 is SQVTM, CDR2 ANQGSEA, per germline.

The chain joins TRBV20-1 to TRBJ1-6; D call uncertain. This CDR3 is 18 amino acids long. Trimming stripped 3 bases from V and 0 bases from J, with 18 bases between. Germline V CDR1 and CDR2: DFQATT, SNEGSKA (reference sequence). The CDR3 coding sequence is TGCAGTGCTAGTACGCCGAGACTGGGAACCTCCTATAATTCACCCCTCCACTTT. This sequence encodes CSASTPRLGTSYNSPLHF.

The chain is built from TRBV6-5 and TRBJ2-1, with D possibly TRBD2 on 5 matching bases. This CDR3 has 12 amino acids. Per germline, CDR1 MNHEY and CDR2 SVGAGI. The CDR3 loop is CVNSPNLGGQFF. The CDR3 DNA sequence: TGTGTCAACAGTCCTAACCTCGGAGGGCAGTTCTTC.